The 16 T cell receptor beta chains below all came from one sample that was sequenced in a study of CD8+ T cells in alopecia areata. The authors extracted RNA and reverse transcribed it into cDNA as the sequencing template. Clones were sequenced by immunoSEQ multiplex PCR, and TCRdb holds only the in-frame ones, with some missing. The profile shows roughly 110,000 clones, 50% to 75% of them singletons. Treatment noted: oral pan-JAK inhibitor, 5-10 mg twice daily. Here the sequenced sample was CD8+ T cells sorted from blood, taken at week 24, from a patient treated with tofacitinib. These receptor sequences come from a human donor with alopecia areata.

This clone has just a few counts. V and J are TRBV7-6 and TRBJ1-2; D might be TRBD1 (5 bases). CDR1 is SGHVS and CDR2 is FNYEAQ in the germline V gene. The CDR3 contains 11 residues. The germline V and J ends were trimmed by 5 bases and 12 bases, with 13 bases remaining between them. The CDR3 nucleotides read TGTGCCAGCAGCCTGGGGCAGGGAAACACCTTC. It yields the protein CASSLGQGNTF.

The V call is TRBV4-1, the J call TRBJ2-5, with D possibly being TRBD1 (6 bases). Germline V gene lookup returns CDR1 MGHRA and CDR2 YSYEKL. V was pared by 1 base and J by 3 bases, with 12 bases between. There are 15 residues in the CDR3. CDR3 sequence: CASSQGTDMEETQYF. As DNA, the CDR3 is TGCGCCAGCAGCCAAGGGACAGACATGGAAGAGACCCAGTACTTC.

V usage is TRBV5-6 and J usage is TRBJ2-7; weak D call: TRBD2 (6 bases). V was clipped by 3 bases and J by 3 bases, with 7 bases between them. CDR3 size: 12 residues. CDR1 SGHDT and CDR2 YYEEEE come from the germline V gene. CDR3 in amino acids: CASSWGDYEQYF. In nucleotides, the CDR3 is TGTGCCAGCAGCTGGGGGGACTACGAGCAGTACTTC.

In the case of this clone: This same CDR3 is encoded by further DNA sequences in the sample. DNA for the CDR3: TGTGCCAGCAGCTTAGCAAATCAGCCCCAGCATTTT. It is translated as CASSLANQPQHF. The rearrangement uses TRBV7-9 and TRBJ1-5; D remains ambiguous. Trimming took 0 bases from V and 4 from J, leaving 1 base between them. Germline V gene lookup returns CDR1 SEHNR and CDR2 FQNEAQ (reference sequence). The CDR3 contains 12 residues.

This clone appeared a few times. The genes are TRBV25-1 and TRBJ1-3, with no clear D. The CDR3 contains 14 residues. CDR1 and CDR2 from the germline V gene are MGHDK and SYGVNS. The V gene lost 4 bases and the J gene lost 2 bases, with 9 bases spanning the gap. The CDR3 sequence is CASSVLGAGNTIYF. CDR3 bases: TGTGCCAGCAGTGTGCTCGGGGCTGGAAACACCATATATTTT.

The rearrangement links TRBV5-1 to TRBJ2-1; maybe TRBD2 (5 bases). There are 13 residues in the CDR3. Looked up from germline, CDR1 is SGHRS and CDR2 is YFSETQ. V shed 5 bases and J shed 6 bases, with 12 bases lying between them. The CDR3 sequence is CASSQPRGNEQFF. CDR3 nucleotide sequence: TGCGCCAGCAGTCAGCCTCGGGGCAATGAGCAGTTCTTC.

The genes are TRBV7-9 and TRBJ1-1, with D possibly being TRBD1 (5 bases). Germline V gene lookup returns CDR1 SEHNR and CDR2 FQNEAQ (reference sequence). Trimming removed 4 bases at V and 7 bases at J, with 13 bases between. The CDR3 totals 13 residues. CDR3 sequence reads: CASSSQGGDEAFF. CDR3 bases: TGTGCCAGCAGCTCCCAGGGTGGGGATGAAGCTTTCTTT.

This chain joins TRBV29-1 and TRBJ1-2, with a possible D match to TRBD1 (5 bases). CDR3 length: 13 residues. The V gene lost 5 bases and the J gene lost 2 bases, with 12 bases spanning the gap. Germline assignment: CDR1 SQVTM and CDR2 ANQGSEA. CDR3 DNA: TGCAGCGTTCCAGGGTTAGGGAACTATGGCTACACCTTC. Protein product: CSVPGLGNYGYTF. The whole variable domain, filled in from reference TRBV29-1 and TRBJ1-2, reads SAVISQKPSRDICQRGTSLTIQCQVDSQVTMMFWYRQQPGQSLTLIATANQGSEATYESGFVIDKFPISRPNLTFSTLTVSNMSPEDSSIYLCSVPGLGNYGYTFGSGTRLTVV.

This clone was seen just once. The chain combines TRBV5-6 with TRBJ2-7, with TRBD1 identical over 9 bases. CDR1 is SGHDT and CDR2 is YYEEEE in the germline V gene. There are 15 residues in the CDR3. The V and J ends lost 2 bases and 3 bases, in that order; junction bases with no gene match: 6. The CDR3 coding sequence is TGTGCCAGCAGCTTATGGAGGGACAGGGTCTACGAGCAGTACTTC. It translates to CASSLWRDRVYEQYF.

The V call is TRBV11-2, the J call TRBJ1-1; D might be TRBD1 (6 bases). Germline CDR1 is SGHAT and CDR2 is FQNNGV. V dropped 7 bases and J dropped 1 base, with 19 bases sitting between them. The CDR3 covers 16 residues. The CDR3 spells CASKKTRGRGNTEAFF. The CDR3 DNA sequence: TGTGCCAGCAAAAAAACCCGGGGCAGGGGGAACACTGAAGCTTTCTTT.

The chain is built from TRBV10-3 and TRBJ2-7; D is perhaps TRBD2 (6 bases). The V end was cut by 7 bases, the J end by 0 bases, with 13 bases between. The CDR3 extends over 14 amino acids. Germline CDR1 ENHRY, CDR2 SYGVKD. The CDR3 DNA reads TGTGCCATCACTTCGGCGACTAGCTCCTACGAGCAGTACTTC. Translated: CAITSATSSYEQYF.

The J gene is TRBJ2-7, the V gene TRBV5-6; D might be TRBD2 (5 bases). CDR3 size: 11 residues. Germline V gene lookup returns CDR1 SGHDT and CDR2 YYEEEE. Trimming left V 6 bases short and J 6 bases short, with 10 bases between. The CDR3 is CASKTEGEQYF. Written as DNA, the CDR3 is TGTGCCAGCAAAACAGAGGGCGAGCAGTACTTC.

The sample holds a few counts of this clone. The rearrangement joins TRBV10-3 to TRBJ2-5, with D perhaps being TRBD1 or TRBD2 (5 bases each). The CDR3 sequence is 17 residues long. The V gene lost 2 bases and the J gene lost 5 bases, with 21 bases spanning the gap. Germline V gives CDR1 ENHRY, CDR2 SYGVKD. The CDR3 DNA reads TGTGCCATCAGTGAGCCCTGGGACGACATTACGCTGGAGACCCAGTACTTC. This codes for CAISEPWDDITLETQYF.

This clone was picked up a small number of times. V and J are TRBV11-2 and TRBJ2-1; a weak D match, TRBD1 (6 bases). In germline, CDR1 is SGHAT, CDR2 FQNNGV. CDR3 length: 15 amino acids. Trimming stripped 5 bases from V and 0 bases from J, with 11 bases between. The CDR3, as DNA: TGTGCCAGCAGCCCCATCAGGGGCTCCTACAATGAGCAGTTCTTC. This sequence encodes CASSPIRGSYNEQFF.

V usage is TRBV7-8 and J usage is TRBJ2-3; D is unclear. V gave up 1 base and J gave up 0 bases, with 5 bases separating them. This CDR3 comprises 14 residues. The germline CDR1 and CDR2 sequences are SGHVS and FQNEAQ. The CDR3 DNA sequence: TGTGCCAGCAGCTTAGGTACTAGCACAGATACGCAGTATTTT. Its protein is CASSLGTSTDTQYF.

This sequence joins TRBV27 and TRBJ1-4; 8 bases are a match to TRBD1. Germline V lookup: CDR1 MNHEY, CDR2 SMNVEV (reference sequence). Losses at the gene ends were 5 bases for V and 10 bases for J; bases not matched to a gene: 3. The CDR3 sequence is 12 residues long. The CDR3: CASSTTGGKLFF. The CDR3 DNA reads as TGTGCCAGCAGTACCACAGGGGGAAAACTGTTTTTT. The full variable domain, completed using reference TRBV27 and TRBJ1-4, is EAQVTQNPRYLITVTGKKLTVTCSQNMNHEYMSWYRQDPGLGLRQIYYSMNVEVTDKGDVPEGYKVSRKEKRNFPLILESPSPNQTSLYFCASSTTGGKLFFGSGTQLSVL.